The next 26 T cell receptor beta chains were all read from a single sample in a study of post-analysis software for immune sequencing data. Notes on the study in general: When patients were compared with controls, a handful of TRBV segments were more frequent, TRBV5-6, TRBV5-1 and TRBV20-1 among them.

Included in the TCR beta cDNA libraries were unique molecular identifiers. TCRdb fed the PCR reads into MiXCR, producing one record per CDR3 protein. Of more than 500,000 distinct CDR3 sequences in the sample, 30% to 40% were seen once. Which antigens these TCRs recognize remains unknown. Source material: blood. The receptors derive from a girl under 18 with multiple sclerosis.

The rearrangement joins TRBV6-5 to TRBJ1-1; D possibly corresponds to TRBD1 (5 bases). The V end was cut by 2 bases, the J end by 4 bases, with 11 bases between. The CDR3 loop spans 14 amino acids. The germline gives CDR1 MNHEY, CDR2 SVGAGI. For the CDR3, the DNA is TGTGCCAGCAGTTACCGGGGGAGGGGCACTGAAGCTTTCTTT. Encoded protein: CASSYRGRGTEAFF.

The chain employs TRBV2 and TRBJ1-2; D may be TRBD1 (5 bases). Germline V gene data show CDR1 as SNHLY and CDR2 as FYNNEI. This CDR3 is 14 amino acids long. Trimming pared 3 bases from V and 0 bases from J, leaving 8 bases between. This CDR3 reads CASSDRDANYGYTF. The DNA of the CDR3 is TGTGCCAGCAGTGACAGGGACGCTAACTATGGCTACACCTTC. Looking up the rest from reference TRBV2 and TRBJ1-2 gives the full variable domain: EPEVTQTPSHQVTQMGQEVILRCVPISNHLYFYWYRQILGQKVEFLVSFYNNEISEKSEIFDDQFSVERPDGSNFTLKIRSTKLEDSAMYFCASSDRDANYGYTFGSGTRLTVV.

This clonotype was picked up a small number of times. The gene calls are TRBV7-6 and TRBJ1-1; D uncertain. The CDR3 spans 13 residues. The V and J ends lost 1 base and 6 bases respectively, with 9 bases between them. Germline CDR1 SGHVS, CDR2 FNYEAQ. CDR3 sequence reads: CASSLVDYAEAFF. The CDR3 DNA sequence: TGTGCCAGCAGCTTAGTTGACTACGCTGAAGCTTTCTTT.

The V gene is TRBV28, the J gene TRBJ1-6; no clear D gene. The CDR3 has 15 amino acids. Germline loops: CDR1 MDHEN, CDR2 SYDVKM. Trimming left V 5 bases short and J 3 bases short, with 11 bases between. The CDR3: CASSATTNYNSPLHF. The CDR3 DNA follows: TGTGCCAGCAGTGCAACCACAAACTATAATTCACCCCTCCACTTT.

This clonotype was counted only a few times. This sequence joins TRBV4-2 and TRBJ1-2; TRBD1 is a possible D gene (5 bases). V lost 0 bases, J lost 4 bases, and 9 bases lay in between. The CDR3 sequence is 14 residues long. Germline V CDR1 and CDR2: LGHNA, YNFKEQ. The CDR3: CASSQDRTLYGYTF. CDR3 nucleotide sequence: TGTGCCAGCAGCCAAGATCGGACACTCTATGGCTACACCTTC.

This clonotype was counted only a few times. The chain joins TRBV7-3 to TRBJ2-7; the D is unclear. The CDR3 contains 13 residues. The V gene lost 1 base and the J gene lost 7 bases, with 11 bases spanning the gap. CDR1 and CDR2 (germline): SGHTA, FQGTGA. CDR3 coding DNA: TGTGCCAGCAGCTTAAATGCAGGAGAAGAGCAGTACTTC. This encodes CASSLNAGEEQYF.

The rearrangement uses TRBV28 and TRBJ1-1, with D uncertain. CDR1 and CDR2 from the germline V gene are MDHEN and SYDVKM. The CDR3 has 15 amino acids. The V gene lost 1 base and the J gene lost 1 base, with 10 bases spanning the gap. The CDR3 nucleotides read TGTGCCAGCAGTTTATCGGCCATTCGGAACACTGAAGCTTTCTTT. Encoded protein: CASSLSAIRNTEAFF.

The chain employs TRBV6-5 and TRBJ2-7; D might be TRBD1 (5 bases). Germline V gives CDR1 MNHEY, CDR2 SVGAGI. This CDR3 spans 14 amino acids. V lost 2 bases to trimming and J lost 4 bases, with 12 bases between them. CDR3 residues: CASSYNSGLYEQYF. CDR3 DNA: TGTGCCAGCAGTTACAATTCAGGGTTGTACGAGCAGTACTTC.

This clonotype was counted between two and nine times. This chain connects TRBV6-1 to TRBJ2-7; 7 nucleotides align to TRBD1. The trim removed 7 bases at V and 10 bases at J, leaving 22 bases unmatched. This CDR3 has 16 residues. CDR1 MNHNS and CDR2 SASEGT come from the germline V gene. This chain's CDR3 is CASTKRRQGMVEAQYF. For the CDR3, the DNA is TGTGCCAGCACCAAAAGAAGACAGGGAATGGTAGAGGCCCAGTACTTC.

This chain links TRBV6-2 or TRBV6-3 with TRBJ2-5; D possibly uses TRBD1 or TRBD2 (6 bases each). Per the germline V gene, CDR1 is MNHEY and CDR2 is SVGEGT. This CDR3 comprises 16 residues. V was trimmed by 3 bases and J by 5 bases, leaving 19 bases between them. CDR3 coding DNA: TGTGCCAGCAGTTATCCCGGGGGCATCAAACGGGAGACCCAGTACTTC. It is translated as CASSYPGGIKRETQYF.

Notes on this clonotype: The CDR3 ends on some other residue instead of the conserved phenylalanine or tryptophan, so this is likely a read error. The chain carries TRBV7-8 and TRBJ1-5, with TRBD1 as a possible D gene (6 bases). The germline V gene encodes CDR1 SGHVS and CDR2 FQNEAQ. The CDR3 extends over 17 amino acids. V was trimmed by 7 bases and J by 9 bases, leaving 28 bases between them. The CDR3 is CASTLTGSSPPIGPQHS. The CDR3 DNA is TGTGCCAGCACCCTTACAGGGAGTAGCCCCCCAATTGGGCCCCAGCATTCT.

As for this clonotype: This sequence may be a read error, since a much larger clone differs from it by one base. The chain uses TRBV3-1 and TRBJ2-1, with 8 positions matching TRBD1. Losses at the gene ends were 3 bases for V and 13 bases for J; bases not matched to a gene: 14. The CDR3 runs 15 residues. From germline, CDR1 is LGHDT and CDR2 YNNKEL (reference sequence). CDR3 residues: CASSQGRWTGSDQFF. For the CDR3, the DNA is TGTGCCAGCAGCCAGGGCCGATGGACAGGGTCTGATCAGTTCTTC.

This chain connects TRBV7-9 to TRBJ2-5; possibly TRBD2 for D (6 bases). Trimming shortened V by 5 bases and J by 0 bases, and 10 bases separated the two germline ends. The CDR3 loop spans 14 amino acids. Per the germline V gene, CDR1 is SEHNR and CDR2 is FQNEAQ (reference sequence). CDR3 DNA: TGTGCCAGCAGCGCCCGGGACTACCAAGAGACCCAGTACTTC. This gives the protein CASSARDYQETQYF. Full variable domain (missing parts from reference TRBV7-9 and TRBJ2-5): DTGVSQNPRHKITKRGQNVTFRCDPISEHNRLYWYRQTLGQGPEFLTYFQNEAQLEKSRLLSDRFSAERPKGSFSTLEIQRTEQGDSAMYLCASSARDYQETQYFGPGTRLLVL.

This clonotype appeared a few times. The chain recombines TRBV20-1 with TRBJ1-2; D is unclear. There are 11 residues in the CDR3. Germline V gene sequence: CDR1 DFQATT, CDR2 SNEGSKA (reference sequence). Trimming shortened V by 5 bases and J by 6 bases, and 10 bases separated the two germline ends. CDR3 amino acids: CSAPEVDGYTF. The CDR3 DNA is TGCAGTGCTCCGGAAGTGGATGGCTACACCTTC.

This clonotype was seen once. The chain uses TRBV5-5 and TRBJ2-3; 8 nucleotides align to TRBD2. J gave up 2 bases and V 0 bases, and 5 bases lay outside the gene matches. CDR1 and CDR2 from the germline V gene are SGHKS and YYEKEE (reference sequence). This CDR3 is 16 amino acids long. For the CDR3, the DNA is TGTGCCAGCAGCTTGGCCGCGGGGGGCCCCACAGATACGCAGTATTTT. It codes for CASSLAAGGPTDTQYF.

This clonotype was seen ten or more times. The chain carries TRBV29-1 and TRBJ2-7; TRBD1 matches 8 bases. CDR3 length equals 14 residues. After removal of 1 base from V and 3 bases from J, the junction contained 5 bases not matched to a gene. Germline V lookup: CDR1 SQVTM, CDR2 ANQGSEA. In DNA form, the CDR3 reads TGCAGCGTTGAAGGGCACAGGGGGGACTACGAGCAGTACTTC. Protein sequence: CSVEGHRGDYEQYF.

This rearrangement joins TRBV5-1 to TRBJ1-2; D possibly corresponds to TRBD1 (6 bases). Trimming took 4 bases from V and 2 from J, leaving 15 bases between them. The CDR3 length is 15 residues. Germline V gene lookup returns CDR1 SGHRS and CDR2 YFSETQ. The CDR3 loop reads CASSPGRGANYGYTF. The CDR3 nucleotides read TGCGCCAGCAGCCCCGGACGGGGGGCGAACTATGGCTACACCTTC.

This clonotype was detected only a few times. CDR3 loop: CASSQGAGDQPQHF. CDR3 coding DNA: TGCGCCAGCAGCCAAGGGGCCGGAGATCAGCCCCAGCATTTT. This rearrangement joins TRBV4-1 to TRBJ1-5; D call uncertain. Trimming removed 1 base from V and 5 bases from J, with 9 bases in between. Germline values: CDR1 MGHRA, CDR2 YSYEKL. The CDR3 covers 14 residues.

The chain recombines TRBV29-1 with TRBJ2-5; 10 nucleotides align to TRBD2. The germline gives CDR1 SQVTM, CDR2 ANQGSEA. Germline trimming cut 6 bases from V and 11 bases from J; bases unmatched to any gene: 15. The CDR3 length is 14 residues. The CDR3: CSVPSGGAWDEQYF. The CDR3 coding sequence is TGCAGCGTCCCAAGCGGGGGGGCGTGGGATGAGCAGTACTTC. Supplemented by reference TRBV29-1 and TRBJ2-5, the full variable domain reads SAVISQKPSRDICQRGTSLTIQCQVDSQVTMMFWYRQQPGQSLTLIATANQGSEATYESGFVIDKFPISRPNLTFSTLTVSNMSPEDSSIYLCSVPSGGAWDEQYFGPGTRLLVL.

This clonotype was detected a few times. CDR3 in amino acids: CASSLSGQGAYEQYF. The DNA of the CDR3 is TGTGCCAGCAGTTTATCGGGACAGGGGGCATACGAGCAGTACTTC. V and J are TRBV12-3 or TRBV12-4 and TRBJ2-7; 12 positions match TRBD1. The junction had 3 bases not matched to a gene; V was cut back by 2 bases and J by 4 bases. The CDR3 has 15 residues.

The table lists this clonotype with a few counts. The V call is TRBV20-1, the J call TRBJ2-1; 8 nucleotides align to TRBD2. The CDR3 has 15 amino acids. Germline-derived CDR1 and CDR2 are DFQATT and SNEGSKA (reference sequence). V dropped 1 base and J dropped 3; count of bases not matched to a gene: 5. In DNA form, the CDR3 reads TGCAGTGCTAGAGTAGCGGGGCGAATCTACAATGAGCAGTTCTTC. It is translated as CSARVAGRIYNEQFF.

This clonotype turned up a few times. The gene calls are TRBV27 and TRBJ2-5; D gene unclear. The J call is doubtful: the DNA matches TRBJ2-7 better. The CDR3 loop spans 13 amino acids. Germline V gene data show CDR1 as MNHEY and CDR2 as SMNVEV (reference sequence). In DNA, the CDR3 is TGTGCCAGCACGTCACCGGAGAGGTACGAGCAGTACTTC. Its translation: CASTSPERYEQYF.

In its sample, this clonotype was seen a few times. This chain uses TRBV18 with TRBJ1-4, with D maybe TRBD1 (5 bases). CDR3 length: 15 residues. Germline CDR1 and CDR2: KGHSH and LQKENI. V dropped 3 bases and J dropped 5 bases, with 13 bases sitting between them. CDR3 sequence: CASSPDIRQNEKLFF. CDR3 in DNA: TGTGCCAGCTCACCCGACATCCGACAGAATGAAAAACTGTTTTTT.

This clonotype has only a few counts. J is TRBJ1-5 and V is TRBV20-1, with 8 bases matching TRBD1. With V trimmed by 4 bases and J by 4 bases, 9 bases remained unmatched. CDR1 and CDR2 (germline): DFQATT, SNEGSKA (reference sequence). The length of the CDR3 is 15 residues. CDR3 sequence: CSATPITGGNQPQHF. The DNA for the CDR3 is TGCAGTGCTACTCCAATTACAGGGGGGAATCAGCCCCAGCATTTT.

Ten or more counts support this clonotype. V usage is TRBV5-1 and J usage is TRBJ2-2; D unclear. The germline V gene encodes CDR1 SGHRS and CDR2 YFSETQ. Deletions cut 1 base from V and 1 base from J, with 5 bases between. The CDR3 length is 14 residues. The CDR3 sequence: CASSLTGNTGELFF. The CDR3 coding sequence is TGCGCCAGCAGCTTGACGGGGAACACCGGGGAGCTGTTTTTT.

The sample holds one count of this clonotype. For the CDR3, the DNA is TGCGCCAGCAGCTTGCTAGGGGCGGGGGTCTCTGGAAACACCATATATTTT. Translating gives CASSLLGAGVSGNTIYF. The chain couples TRBV5-1 to TRBJ1-3, with a weak D call TRBD1 (5 bases). The CDR3 is 17 amino acids. Germline V gives CDR1 SGHRS, CDR2 YFSETQ. Trimming took 1 base from V and 0 from J, leaving 14 bases between them.